Listed below are T cell receptor beta chains from one sample, sequenced in a study of technical replicates of blood from a few donors. Profiling relied on immunoSEQ multiplex PCR, and the TCRdb table lists in-frame clones only, not all of them. The sample has about 61,000 clones, around 87% seen once; the top ten hold 5.2%. Input material: PBMCs. The origin of the receptors is a human donor in good health. Some clones in this sample may be carry-over from other donors' samples. The CDR3 runs from the conserved cysteine through the conserved F or W. A D gene is named only where the DNA matches it firmly. Size tells how often a clone was seen (once, few, many) or the class of an expanded clone, and some rows leave it out.

clone size,D gene,V gene,J gene,CDR3 protein,CDR3 DNA
NA,NA,TRBV19,TRBJ2-7,CASSIYGTPSEQYF,TGTGCCAGTAGTATTTACGGGACACCATCCGAGCAGTACTTC
NA,TRBD2,TRBV10-3,TRBJ2-7,CAISGSLAGGPYEQYF,TGTGCCATCAGTGGGAGTCTAGCGGGAGGGCCCTACGAGCAGTACTTC
NA,NA,TRBV5-4,TRBJ2-3,CASSHIASTDTQYF,TGTGCCAGCAGCCACATAGCCAGCACAGATACGCAGTATTTT
NA,NA,TRBV7-3,TRBJ2-7,CASSLGGPTYEQYF,TGTGCCAGCAGCCTCGGCGGGCCTACCTACGAGCAGTACTTC
once,NA,TRBV10-3,TRBJ1-1,CAISETTDSLGAFF,TGTGCCATCAGTGAGACCACAGACAGTCTGGGGGCTTTCTTT
once,NA,TRBV29-1,TRBJ2-3,CSVGDTDTQYF,TGCAGCGTAGGAGACACAGATACGCAGTATTTT
NA,NA,TRBV6-1,TRBJ2-7,CASSGREPAVGYEQYF,TGTGCCAGCAGTGGCCGGGAGCCGGCGGTGGGGTACGAGCAGTACTTC
few,TRBD1,TRBV5-1,TRBJ2-2,CASTQIKTGGGTGELFF,TGCGCCAGCACCCAAATCAAGACAGGGGGCGGTACCGGGGAGCTGTTTTTT
NA,NA,TRBV12-5,TRBJ1-6,CASGQGEADSPLHF,TGTGCTAGTGGACAAGGGGAGGCGGATTCACCCCTCCACTTT
NA,TRBD2,TRBV6-5,TRBJ2-4,CASSANPGGRVWYF,TGTGCCAGCAGCGCAAACCCAGGCGGGAGAGTATGGTACTTC
NA,NA,TRBV7-2,TRBJ2-1,CASSFSRGSYNEQFF,TGTGCCAGCAGCTTTTCCAGGGGATCCTACAATGAGCAGTTCTTC
NA,TRBD2,TRBV2,TRBJ2-5,CASKQREGLWTQYF,TGTGCCAGCAAGCAGCGGGAGGGCCTGTGGACCCAGTACTTC
NA,TRBD2,TRBV7-3,TRBJ2-1,CASSPGGGSTGYEQFF,TGTGCCAGCAGCCCCGGGGGGGGTTCAACAGGATATGAGCAGTTCTTC
NA,TRBD2,TRBV6-4,TRBJ2-3,CASRLAGGSTDTQYF,TGTGCCAGCAGGCTAGCGGGGGGCAGCACAGATACGCAGTATTTT
NA,NA,TRBV30,TRBJ2-7,CAWTFGGLYEQYF,TGTGCCTGGACCTTTGGAGGTCTCTACGAGCAGTACTTC
NA,TRBD1,TRBV19,TRBJ2-2,CASSTTGVNTGELFF,TGTGCCAGTAGTACAACAGGGGTGAACACCGGGGAGCTGTTTTTT
NA,NA,TRBV2,TRBJ1-5,CASSWSGARNQPQHF,TGTGCCAGCAGTTGGTCGGGAGCCCGCAATCAGCCCCAGCATTTT
NA,TRBD2,TRBV4-1,TRBJ2-7,CASSRGLAGASYEQYF,TGCGCCAGCAGCCGGGGGCTAGCGGGAGCCTCCTACGAGCAGTACTTC
NA,TRBD1,TRBV6-5,TRBJ2-7,CASSYGQGVPYEQYF,TGTGCCAGCAGTTACGGGCAGGGGGTCCCCTACGAGCAGTACTTC
NA,NA,TRBV10-2,TRBJ2-3,CASRAPSTDTQYF,TGCGCCAGCAGGGCCCCTAGCACAGATACGCAGTATTTT
NA,NA,TRBV5-8,TRBJ2-7,CASSLYSSDEQYF,TGTGCCAGCAGCTTGTACTCTAGCGACGAGCAGTACTTC
NA,NA,TRBV6-1,TRBJ2-3,CASSEKERYTDTQYF,TGTGCCAGCAGTGAAAAGGAGAGGTACACAGATACGCAGTATTTT
once,NA,TRBV5-1,TRBJ2-3,CASSPEVADTDTQYF,TGCGCCAGCAGCCCCGAGGTAGCGGACACAGATACGCAGTATTTT
NA,TRBD2,TRBV6-6,TRBJ2-7,CASRKDSGSVYEQYF,TGTGCCAGCAGGAAAGACAGCGGGAGTGTCTACGAGCAGTACTTC
few,NA,TRBV13,TRBJ2-7,CASSLEQSYEQYF,TGTGCCAGCAGCTTAGAACAATCTTACGAGCAGTACTTC
NA,NA,TRBV2,TRBJ2-3,CATTSAVADTQYF,TGTGCCACAACCAGCGCTGTAGCAGATACGCAGTATTTT
once,NA,TRBV9,TRBJ2-7,CASSPRLGPYEQYF,TGTGCCAGCAGCCCACGGCTGGGCCCCTACGAGCAGTACTTC
NA,TRBD1,TRBV18,TRBJ1-3,CASSLQGIRGNTIYF,TGTGCCAGCTCGCTACAGGGGATTAGAGGAAACACCATATATTTT
NA,TRBD2,TRBV27,TRBJ2-3,CASRRIAGGHGADTQYF,TGTGCCAGCAGGAGGATAGCGGGGGGTCACGGGGCAGATACGCAGTATTTT
NA,NA,TRBV7-2,TRBJ2-3,CASTRQRTDTQYF,TGTGCCAGCACCCGACAGCGCACAGATACGCAGTATTTT
once,NA,TRBV5-6,TRBJ1-1,CASSTPGTQNTEAFF,TGTGCCAGCAGCACCCCCGGGACACAGAACACTGAAGCTTTCTTT
NA,TRBD2,TRBV4-2,TRBJ2-1,CASSQDQVLAGGGEQFF,TGTGCCAGCAGCCAAGATCAGGTACTAGCGGGAGGAGGGGAGCAGTTCTTC
NA,TRBD1,TRBV11-2,TRBJ2-7,CASSSTRGHLVVREQYF,TGTGCCAGCAGCTCTACCAGGGGGCACCTCGTCGTTAGAGAGCAGTACTTC
NA,TRBD2,TRBV7-9,TRBJ2-3,CASSLLASGGLSTDTQYF,TGTGCCAGCAGCTTATTGGCTAGCGGGGGGCTTAGCACAGATACGCAGTATTTT
NA,TRBD1,TRBV19,TRBJ2-1,CASSTDRGNHEQFF,TGTGCCAGTAGTACAGACAGGGGGAATCATGAGCAGTTCTTC
NA,NA,TRBV27,TRBJ2-1,CASSLAFRTNNEQFF,TGTGCCAGCAGTTTAGCCTTCAGGACTAACAATGAGCAGTTCTTC
once,TRBD1,TRBV19,TRBJ1-5,CASSTGTAQPQHF,TGTGCCAGTAGTACTGGGACAGCACAGCCCCAGCATTTT
NA,TRBD2,TRBV18,TRBJ2-1,CASSPPIAGGQNEQFF,TGTGCCAGCTCACCACCAATAGCGGGAGGCCAAAATGAGCAGTTCTTC
NA,NA,TRBV10-1,TRBJ1-2,CAKQGAHWNYGYTF,TGCGCCAAGCAGGGCGCACACTGGAACTATGGCTACACCTTC
NA,TRBD1,TRBV4-1,TRBJ2-2,CASSQYNRGLGGELFF,TGCGCCAGCAGCCAATATAACAGGGGGCTTGGCGGGGAGCTGTTTTTT
NA,TRBD1,TRBV30,TRBJ2-5,CAWNGGQGKTQYF,TGTGCCTGGAATGGGGGACAGGGGAAGACCCAGTACTTC
NA,NA,TRBV2,TRBJ1-1,CASSLQGVNTEAFF,TGTGCCAGCAGTCTACAGGGAGTGAACACTGAAGCTTTCTTT
NA,TRBD1,TRBV2,TRBJ1-2,CASSLDRVYTF,TGTGCCAGCAGTTTGGACAGGGTCTACACCTTC
NA,NA,TRBV7-9,TRBJ1-1,CASSLEGARTEAFF,TGTGCCAGCAGCTTAGAAGGGGCGCGGACTGAAGCTTTCTTT
NA,TRBD2,TRBV2,TRBJ2-1,CASSEAELAAYNEQFF,TGTGCCAGCAGTGAAGCTGAGCTAGCGGCCTACAATGAGCAGTTCTTC
NA,NA,TRBV19,TRBJ1-5,CASSIAGRVGNQPQHF,TGTGCCAGTAGTATAGCTGGGAGGGTGGGCAATCAGCCCCAGCATTTT
NA,NA,TRBV6-1,TRBJ2-7,CASSDNPAGTREQYF,TGTGCCAGCAGTGACAATCCAGCGGGTACCCGGGAGCAGTACTTC
NA,TRBD2,TRBV11-3,TRBJ2-1,CASSPGTSGSDEQFF,TGTGCCAGCAGCCCTGGGACTAGCGGGAGTGATGAGCAGTTCTTC
NA,NA,TRBV5-1,TRBJ1-4,CASSPGDPEKLFF,TGCGCCAGCAGCCCGGGGGACCCGGAAAAACTGTTTTTT
NA,TRBD2,TRBV6-5,TRBJ2-1,CASRDLAGAVDEQFF,TGTGCCAGCAGGGACTTGGCGGGAGCAGTTGATGAGCAGTTCTTC